These T cell receptor beta chains were read from a single sample in a study of beta chain features in type 1 diabetes. Repertoires were generated with immunoSEQ multiplex PCR, while TCRdb's copy carries only in-frame clones and drops some. This table has 200,000 to 250,000 clones, over 7.5% appearing once. The sequencing sample was made of naive CD4+ T cells from blood. These TCRs come from a young woman in good health. The CDR3 runs from the conserved cysteine through the conserved F or W. Each record gives: J gene, V gene, clone size, D gene, CDR3 DNA, CDR3 protein. A D gene is named only where the DNA matches it firmly. Some rows have no size entry. The others give once, few or many, or a class for an expanded clone.

>TRBJ2-7|TRBV18|few|TRBD1
TGTGCCAGCTCACCTCGGGACAGGAGCTCCTACGAGCAGTACTTC
CASSPRDRSSYEQYF
>TRBJ2-5|TRBV25-1|few|TRBD2
TGTGCCGGGAGCTCTAGCGGGAGTGAGACCCAGTACTTC
CAGSSSGSETQYF
>TRBJ2-3|TRBV30|-|TRBD2
TGTGCCTGGACGAAGAGTCGGACTAGCGGGTTTGGAGATACGCAGTATTTT
CAWTKSRTSGFGDTQYF
>TRBJ1-2|TRBV30|many|-
TGTGCCTGGAGTGTAGGGGTCGGCTACACCTTC
CAWSVGVGYTF
>TRBJ2-5|TRBV9|-|-
TGTGCCAGCAGCTCCCTAGCTAGGGCGGGGCAGGGAGAGACCCAGTACTTC
CASSSLARAGQGETQYF
>TRBJ1-1|TRBV19|-|-
TGTGCCAGTAGTATGGTAAGGCGGAGGGACACTGAAGCTTTCTTT
CASSMVRRRDTEAFF
>TRBJ2-1|TRBV27|-|TRBD2
TGTGCCAGCAGTTTATGGACTAGCGGCAACTACAATGAGCAGTTCTTC
CASSLWTSGNYNEQFF
>TRBJ1-1|TRBV5-1|few|TRBD1
TGCGCCAGCAACTATGACAGGGGGAACACTGAAGCTTTCTTT
CASNYDRGNTEAFF
>TRBJ1-4|TRBV30|few|TRBD1
TGTGCCTGGAGTGGGGCCTGGACAGGGGGTGAAAAACTGTTTTTT
CAWSGAWTGGEKLFF
>TRBJ1-1|TRBV5-8|few|-
TGTGCCAGCAGAGATAGGGGTTTGTACACTGAAGCTTTCTTT
CASRDRGLYTEAFF
>TRBJ1-1|TRBV5-4|few|-
TGTGCCACCCGCGGGGGCGGTGTGAACACTGAAGCTTTCTTT
CATRGGGVNTEAFF
>TRBJ2-7|TRBV6-1|-|-
TGTGCCAGCAGTGAAGGGGCAGGGACCTACGAGCAGTACTTC
CASSEGAGTYEQYF
>TRBJ2-7|TRBV5-1|-|TRBD1
TGCGCCAGCAGCACCGGGACAGGGGCCTACGAGCAGTACTTC
CASSTGTGAYEQYF
>TRBJ2-7|TRBV5-4|-|TRBD2
TGTGCCAGCAGCATCCCTAGCGGGGAGAGGGAGCAGTACTTC
CASSIPSGEREQYF
>TRBJ1-6|TRBV7-9|few|-
TGTGCCAGCAGCTTATCGGACAGCCAGGCCCTCCACTTT
CASSLSDSQALHF
>TRBJ2-1|TRBV7-9|few|-
TGTGCCAGCAGCTTGGTGGTCGGGATTAACAATGAGCAGTTCTTC
CASSLVVGINNEQFF
>TRBJ2-5|TRBV6-4|-|-
TGTGCCAGCAGTGACTACGGGGTGGAGACCCAGTACTTC
CASSDYGVETQYF
>TRBJ2-7|TRBV25-1|few|-
TGTGCCAGCAGTGATCTGTTTCGGGACGAGCAGTACTTC
CASSDLFRDEQYF
>TRBJ2-1|TRBV19|-|-
TGTGCCACTTACGGCGGCCGGCGAGGTGAGCAGTTCTTC
CATYGGRRGEQFF
>TRBJ2-7|TRBV29-1|few|-
TGCAGCGTTGGACCCCGGCAGGGGCACTACGAGCAGTACTTC
CSVGPRQGHYEQYF
>TRBJ2-1|TRBV5-1|few|TRBD2
TGCGCCAGCAGCTTGGGGCTAGCGGGAGAGATGAACAATGAGCAGTTCTTC
CASSLGLAGEMNNEQFF
>TRBJ2-5|TRBV5-1|-|TRBD1
TGCGCCAGCAGCTGGGGGACAGCTCAAGAGACCCAGTACTTC
CASSWGTAQETQYF